The 29 T cell receptor beta chains reported below all come from one sample, sequenced in a study of T cell repertoires in cytomegalovirus infection. In TCRdb, the reads were re-called with MiXCR into one record per CDR3 protein. The repertoire has 740,000 or so distinct CDR3 sequences, roughly 36% of them found once; the top ten carry about 2.8%. The sample comprised PBMCs. The receptors derive from a human donor in good health (CMV status not recorded). Some clones in this sample may be carry-over from other donors' samples.

This sequence joins TRBV20-1 and TRBJ2-7, with TRBD1 as a possible D gene (7 bases). Trimming took 3 bases from V and 3 from J, leaving 12 bases between them. Germline V lookup: CDR1 DFQATT, CDR2 SNEGSKA (reference sequence). This CDR3 is 13 amino acids long. The CDR3 sequence: CSARARGDYEQYF. Written as DNA, the CDR3 is TGCAGTGCTAGGGCCAGGGGGGACTACGAGCAGTACTTC.

Notes on this clonotype: At one end, the junction sequence differs from germline, possibly due to a read error. This chain links TRBV5-6 with TRBJ1-6; 8 bases map to TRBD1. The CDR3 spans 14 residues. Germline CDR1 SGHDT, CDR2 YYEEEE. CDR3 DNA: TGTACCAGCAGCATTGACAGGGGACGATCACCCCTCCACTTT. Its translation is CTSSIDRGRSPLHF.

This clonotype appeared a few times. This chain connects TRBV20-1 to TRBJ1-5; unclear D gene. The CDR3 length is 16 residues. From germline, CDR1 is DFQATT and CDR2 SNEGSKA (reference sequence). The V end lost 6 bases, the J end lost 2 bases, and 20 bases lay between the germline ends. CDR3 protein: CSADALDEAGNQPQHF. The DNA of the CDR3 is TGCAGTGCCGATGCGCTAGATGAGGCGGGCAATCAGCCCCAGCATTTT.

This sequence joins TRBV7-9 and TRBJ2-5; TRBD2 matches at 12 bases. V lost 7 bases and J lost 5; bases outside the gene matches: 8. There are 15 residues in the CDR3. Germline V gene sequence: CDR1 SEHNR, CDR2 FQNEAQ (reference sequence). CDR3 DNA sequence: TGTGCCAGCACCTCTAGCGGGGGGGCTTGGGAGACCCAGTACTTC. Residues: CASTSSGGAWETQYF.

The CDR3, as DNA: TGTGCCACCAGTGATTTGATGATTTGGGGGACTAGCGGGGGGGGGAGCTCCTACAATGAGCAGTTCTTC. It is translated as CATSDLMIWGTSGGGSSYNEQFF. This rearrangement joins TRBV24-1 to TRBJ2-1; 16 bases fit TRBD2. Germline CDR1 and CDR2: KGHDR and SFDVKD. V was clipped by 0 bases and J by 0 bases; unmatched bases: 13. The CDR3 consists of 23 residues.

This chain uses TRBV6-5 with TRBJ2-5; possibly TRBD2 for D (5 bases). This CDR3 region has 13 residues. V was trimmed by 11 bases and J by 5 bases, leaving 18 bases between them. Germline CDR1 is MNHEY and CDR2 is SVGAGI. As DNA, the CDR3 is TGTGCCCGCAAATTCGGGGAAGGCGAGACCCAGTACTTC. Translated: CARKFGEGETQYF.

This chain links TRBV20-1 with TRBJ1-1, with D possibly matching TRBD1 (5 bases). The length of the CDR3 is 14 residues. Trimming shortened V by 7 bases and J by 1 base, and 16 bases separated the two germline ends. From germline, CDR1 is DFQATT and CDR2 SNEGSKA (reference sequence). The CDR3, as DNA: TGCAGTGGGGCGGGACGGATGACGAACACTGAAGCTTTCTTT. It codes for CSGAGRMTNTEAFF.

The CDR3 coding sequence is TGTGCCAGCAGTGAAGCGATGTGGGAGCAGTTCTTC. The encoded protein is CASSEAMWEQFF. The rearrangement links TRBV6-1 to TRBJ2-1; D is uncertain. The V gene lost 0 bases and the J gene lost 10 bases, with 7 bases spanning the gap. Per germline, CDR1 MNHNS and CDR2 SASEGT. The length of the CDR3 is 12 residues.

The chain links TRBV5-5 to TRBJ2-1; 8 nucleotides agree with TRBD1. Looked up from germline, CDR1 is SGHKS and CDR2 is YYEKEE (reference sequence). J gave up 4 bases and V 5 bases, and 8 bases lay outside the gene matches. The CDR3 is 15 residues long. CDR3 bases: TGTGCCAGCAGATTCCCGGGACAGGATTACAATGAGCAGTTCTTC. It yields the protein CASRFPGQDYNEQFF. The variable domain in full, completed from reference TRBV5-5 and TRBJ2-1, reads DAGVTQSPTHLIKTRGQQVTLRCSPISGHKSVSWYQQVLGQGPQFIFQYYEKEERGRGNFPDRFSARQFPNYSSELNVNALLLGDSALYLCASRFPGQDYNEQFFGPGTRLTVL.

The chain employs TRBV5-1 and TRBJ2-2; D is perhaps TRBD1 (6 bases). Looked up from germline, CDR1 is SGHRS and CDR2 is YFSETQ. The CDR3 contains 16 residues. V was cut by 5 bases and J by 5 bases, with 19 bases left in between. Written as DNA, the CDR3 is TGCGCCAGCAGTCGCACTAGGGGGAGCGGTACCGGGGAGCTGTTTTTT. This encodes CASSRTRGSGTGELFF. Combining the CDR3 with reference TRBV5-1 and TRBJ2-2 gives the whole variable domain KAGVTQTPRYLIKTRGQQVTLSCSPISGHRSVSWYQQTPGQGLQFLFEYFSETQRNKGNFPGRFSGRQFSNSRSEMNVSTLELGDSALYLCASSRTRGSGTGELFFGEGSRLTVL.

This clonotype was counted between two and nine times. The CDR3 DNA follows: TGTGCCAGCAGCTTACTCCGGGACAGGGGAGGTACTGAAGCTTTCTTT. Protein: CASSLLRDRGGTEAFF. The genes are TRBV7-6 and TRBJ1-1, with 10 bases aligning to TRBD1. The CDR3 sequence is 16 residues long. Germline CDR1 and CDR2: SGHVS and FNYEAQ. V trimming: 2 bases; J trimming: 5 bases; junction bases outside the gene matches: 8.

The CDR3 is CASSLKMQGYYNEQFF. CDR3 nucleotides: TGTGCCAGCAGTTTAAAAATGCAGGGGTACTACAATGAGCAGTTCTTC. This rearrangement joins TRBV12-3 or TRBV12-4 to TRBJ2-1; a possible D gene is TRBD1 (6 bases). Trimming cost V 2 bases and J 3 bases, with 14 bases left between them. The CDR3 length is 16 residues.

Regarding this clonotype: The conserved final phenylalanine or tryptophan is absent from the CDR3, which likely points to a read error. The chain carries TRBV12-3 or TRBV12-4 and TRBJ2-1; TRBD2 aligns across 14 bases. The CDR3 spans 18 residues. The CDR3 reads CASSLGLAGGSSYNAQFL. Written as DNA, the CDR3 is TGTGCCAGCAGTTTAGGACTAGCGGGAGGGAGCTCCTACAATGCGCAGTTCTTA.

The chain uses TRBV14 and TRBJ1-1, with D hard to call. Trimming left V 0 bases short and J 7 bases short, with 18 bases between. This CDR3 has 16 residues. The V gene's germline CDR1 is SGHDN and CDR2 FVKESK. The CDR3 bases are TGTGCCAGCAGCCAAGACCGGACCGGATCTCATCGTGAAGCTTTCTTT. It specifies CASSQDRTGSHREAFF.

The chain combines TRBV11-2 with TRBJ2-2; perhaps TRBD2 as D (6 bases). The CDR3 length is 16 residues. V was clipped by 2 bases and J by 0 bases, with 10 bases between them. Germline CDR1 and CDR2: SGHAT and FQNNGV. CDR3 nucleotide sequence: TGTGCCAGCAGCTTACCACAGCGGGCGAACACCGGGGAGCTGTTTTTT. This translates into CASSLPQRANTGELFF. Using reference TRBV11-2 and TRBJ2-2 for the parts outside the CDR3, the full variable domain is EAGVAQSPRYKIIEKRQSVAFWCNPISGHATLYWYQQILGQGPKLLIQFQNNGVVDDSQLPKDRFSAERLKGVDSTLKIQPAKLEDSAVYLCASSLPQRANTGELFFGEGSRLTVL.

This clonotype was picked up a small number of times. The chain couples TRBV5-4 to TRBJ2-3, with D uncertain. Trimming took off 1 base at V and 2 bases at J, with 14 bases between the two ends. Germline CDR1 and CDR2: SGHNT and YYREEE (reference sequence). The CDR3 sequence is 16 residues long. As DNA, the CDR3 is TGTGCCAGCAGCTTGTATCTAGACGGGTCCACAGATACGCAGTATTTT. This codes for CASSLYLDGSTDTQYF.

This clonotype was recorded a few times. This sequence joins TRBV7-2 and TRBJ2-4; D perhaps matches TRBD2 (6 bases). Deletions cut 2 bases from V and 9 bases from J, with 14 bases between. The CDR3 totals 14 residues. Germline CDR1 and CDR2: SGHTA and FQGNSA. Written as DNA, the CDR3 is TGTGCCAGCAGCTTACTAACTAGCCAGGGCATTCAGTACTTC. Its protein is CASSLLTSQGIQYF. The full variable domain, with the rest looked up from reference TRBV7-2 and TRBJ2-4, is GAGVSQSPSNKVTEKGKDVELRCDPISGHTALYWYRQSLGQGLEFLIYFQGNSAPDKSGLPSDRFSAERTGGSVSTLTIQRTQQEDSAVYLCASSLLTSQGIQYFGAGTRLSVL.

As concerns this clonotype: This could be a read error, since a much larger clone is one nucleotide away. V and J are TRBV7-2 and TRBJ2-2; D perhaps matches TRBD1 (6 bases). Germline loops: CDR1 SGHTA, CDR2 FQGNSA. This CDR3 spans 16 amino acids. V gave up 1 base and J gave up 6 bases, with 15 bases separating them. CDR3 sequence (DNA): TGTGCCAGCAGCTTAGATAGGGGGATTGGGTCCGGGGAGCTGTTTTTT. Translated, it gives CASSLDRGIGSGELFF.

A few counts support this clonotype. The V gene is TRBV11-3, the J gene TRBJ2-1; D perhaps matches TRBD2 (5 bases). Trimming took off 1 base at V and 5 bases at J, with 21 bases between the two ends. The CDR3 is made up of 18 amino acids. Germline V gene lookup returns CDR1 SGHNT and CDR2 YENEEA. The CDR3 nucleotides are TGTGCCAGCAGCTTAGCCGGTCGAGGGCGCGACACTAACAATGAGCAGTTCTTC. Its protein product is CASSLAGRGRDTNNEQFF.

The chain carries TRBV5-6 and TRBJ2-7; 11 bases are a match to TRBD2. The CDR3 is 16 amino acids. The germline CDR1 and CDR2 sequences are SGHDT and YYEEEE. The trim removed 2 bases at V and 2 bases at J, leaving 6 bases unmatched. The CDR3 nucleotides are TGTGCCAGCAGCTTACTAGCGGGAGTACAAACCTACGAGCAGTACTTC. It encodes CASSLLAGVQTYEQYF.

This clonotype has a handful of counts. The chain links TRBV20-1 to TRBJ1-2; D is uncertain. V lost 0 bases to trimming and J lost 2 bases, with 13 bases between them. CDR1 is DFQATT and CDR2 is SNEGSKA in the germline V gene (reference sequence). The CDR3 sequence is 15 residues long. The CDR3 DNA is TGCAGTGCTAGAGATCTTCGTCGCAGGAACTATGGCTACACCTTC. It encodes CSARDLRRRNYGYTF.

As regards this clonotype: One junction end disagrees with the germline gene, perhaps due to a read error. This chain links TRBV24-1 with TRBJ1-2; D is perhaps TRBD1 (5 bases). Germline values: CDR1 KGHDR, CDR2 SFDVKD. This CDR3 is 15 amino acids long. CDR3 nucleotide sequence: TGTGCCCCCAGTGATGGTCCCGGGGGGAACTATGGCTACACCTTC. Protein product: CAPSDGPGGNYGYTF.

The J gene is TRBJ1-6, the V gene TRBV10-2; D possibly corresponds to TRBD1 (6 bases). The V and J ends lost 3 bases and 4 bases respectively, with 10 bases between them. Germline loops: CDR1 WSHSY, CDR2 SAAADI. The CDR3 has 15 amino acids. CDR3 coding DNA: TGCGCCAGCAGTGACGGACAGAGGTATAATTCACCCCTCCACTTT. This sequence encodes CASSDGQRYNSPLHF.

The chain couples TRBV7-6 to TRBJ2-7, with a weak D call TRBD1 (5 bases). The V end was cut by 2 bases, the J end by 0 bases, with 11 bases between. The CDR3 totals 15 residues. Germline V gene sequence: CDR1 SGHVS, CDR2 FNYEAQ. Here the CDR3 DNA reads TGTGCCAGCAGCTTATGGGGCCTAAGCTCCTACGAGCAGTACTTC. Translating gives CASSLWGLSSYEQYF.

The rearrangement uses TRBV7-2 and TRBJ2-2, with D possibly TRBD2 on 5 matching bases. V was pared by 1 base and J by 4 bases, with 16 bases between. The germline V gene has CDR1 SGHTA and CDR2 FQGNSA. The CDR3 spans 17 residues. Here the CDR3 reads CASSLVRGLASTGELFF. In nucleotides, the CDR3 is TGTGCCAGCAGCTTAGTCAGAGGGTTGGCGAGCACCGGGGAGCTGTTTTTT.

This clonotype was observed a handful of times. The genes are TRBV5-4 and TRBJ2-6; D is unclear. Trimming removed 1 base at V and 0 bases at J, with 8 bases between. The germline CDR1 and CDR2 sequences are SGHNT and YYREEE (reference sequence). CDR3 length: 16 residues. DNA of the CDR3: TGTGCCAGCAGCTTGATGGGCAGCTCTGGGGCCAACGTCCTGACTTTC. Its protein is CASSLMGSSGANVLTF.

Of note for this clonotype: The junction shows a germline mismatch at one end, possibly a read error. This sequence joins TRBV6-1 and TRBJ2-5; TRBD1 matches at 9 bases. Germline-derived CDR1 and CDR2 are MNHNS and SASEGT. The CDR3 has 18 residues. CDR3 sequence: CTSSHSTGTGRVGETQYF. The CDR3, as DNA: TGTACCAGCAGTCACTCTACCGGGACAGGGAGGGTGGGCGAGACCCAGTACTTC.

This clonotype occurred a few times. The chain has TRBV7-6 and TRBJ1-1; 8 bases are shared with TRBD1. Germline V gene lookup returns CDR1 SGHVS and CDR2 FNYEAQ. CDR3 length: 13 amino acids. J gave up 5 bases and V 5 bases, and 4 bases lay outside the gene matches. CDR3 bases: TGTGCCAGCAGCGGACAGGGTATAACTGAAGCTTTCTTT. Translation: CASSGQGITEAFF.

This clonotype was seen once. V is TRBV20-1 and J is TRBJ2-1; 7 bases line up with TRBD1. Germline assignment: CDR1 DFQATT and CDR2 SNEGSKA (reference sequence). V was clipped by 5 bases and J by 9 bases; unmatched bases: 13. The CDR3 length is 14 residues. CDR3 loop: CSAQPQIGGGEQFF. The DNA of the CDR3 is TGCAGTGCTCAACCACAGATAGGGGGCGGTGAGCAGTTCTTC.